The clone carrying this T cell receptor (beta chain) has only a few counts. The target antigen is unknown. This may be a read error: a much more frequent sequence differs by one nucleotide. These data come from a study of CD8+CD57+ T cells in acquired aplastic anemia. Study-wide results and limits: A set of approximately 29 CD8+ CDR3 sequences was shared between patients and controls, and these sequences appeared highly expressed in patients.

TCR beta VDJ and CDR3 profiling used genomic DNA as template. TCRdb reanalysed the reads using MiXCR and keeps one entry per CDR3 protein. Of 150,000 to 200,000 distinct CDR3 sequences in the sample, around 48% were seen once. The authors sequenced patients whose flow cytometry had shown CD8+CD57+ cell expansion. CDR3 length: 16 residues. In germline, CDR1 is LNHDA, CDR2 SQIVND (reference sequence). The clonotype was recovered from a human donor with aplastic anemia. This chain uses TRBV19 with TRBJ1-2; D call uncertain. Material: sorted CD4+, CD8+, or CD8+CD57+ T cells (not recorded which) from PBMCs. The CDR3 region is CASSPYPILAPYSYTF. Here the CDR3 DNA reads TGTGCCAGTAGTCCCTATCCCATTCTAGCCCCCTATAGCTACACCTTC.